These 18 T cell receptor beta chains were all obtained from the same sample, sequenced in a study of blood T cells in healthy people across ages. Through a sample-barcoded 5' primer and a J-beta primer mix, a second PCR was run for roughly 6 to 12 cycles. TCRdb re-called the 5' RACE reads with MiXCR, one entry per CDR3 protein. The repertoire holds about 780,000 distinct CDR3 sequences, about 46% seen once, with approximately 18% in the top ten. The specimen was blood. The receptors stem from a man aged 80 or over in good health.

The genes are TRBV21-1 and TRBJ1-2. TRBV21-1 is a pseudogene locus. This CDR3 spans 17 amino acids. The CDR3 here is CPSSKVGSNSACDGYTF. The DNA for the CDR3 is TGTCCCAGCAGCAAAGTTGGCAGTAATTCCGCGTGCGATGGCTACACCTTC.

V gene TRBV6-5 combines with J gene TRBJ2-3, with TRBD2 as a possible D gene (5 bases). Trimming removed 7 bases at V and 4 bases at J, with 15 bases between. The CDR3 is 14 amino acids. The germline V gene encodes CDR1 MNHEY and CDR2 SVGAGI. This CDR3 reads CASTGGWAPDTQYF. DNA for the CDR3: TGTGCCAGCACCGGCGGGTGGGCTCCAGATACGCAGTATTTT.

The chain combines TRBV20-1 with TRBJ2-7; the D gene is possibly TRBD2 (6 bases). The CDR3 runs 15 residues. V was pared by 0 bases and J by 7 bases, with 19 bases between. Looked up from germline, CDR1 is DFQATT and CDR2 is SNEGSKA (reference sequence). The CDR3 sequence is CSARDYLRGKNEQYF. In DNA form, the CDR3 reads TGCAGTGCTAGAGATTATCTGCGGGGTAAAAATGAGCAGTACTTC.

In this sample, this clonotype turned up a few times. This rearrangement joins TRBV24-1 to TRBJ2-1, with 9 bases aligning to TRBD1. Germline loops: CDR1 KGHDR, CDR2 SFDVKD. V lost 0 bases to trimming and J lost 7 bases; unmatched junction nucleotides: 3. This CDR3 comprises 15 residues. The CDR3 loop reads CATSDLGDRVNEQFF. The CDR3 nucleotides read TGTGCCACCAGTGATTTGGGGGACAGGGTAAATGAGCAGTTCTTC.

The chain has TRBV12-3 or TRBV12-4 and TRBJ1-2; D is perhaps TRBD1 (6 bases). Trimming shortened V by 5 bases and J by 5 bases, and 9 bases separated the two germline ends. The CDR3 consists of 12 residues. The CDR3 sequence is CASSTTGYGYTF. In DNA form, the CDR3 reads TGTGCCAGCAGTACTACAGGGTATGGCTACACCTTC.

This chain links TRBV7-2 with TRBJ2-5; unclear D gene. The DNA end lines up better with TRBJ2-7; the J call may be wrong. Germline CDR1 is SGHTA and CDR2 is FQGNSA. CDR3 length: 14 amino acids. The CDR3 coding sequence is TGTGCCAGTAGCCAAGAGTACAGTGTCTACGAGCAGTACTTC. Translation: CASSQEYSVYEQYF.

This chain links TRBV20-1 with TRBJ2-5; D tentatively reads TRBD1 or TRBD2 (5 bases each). The V end was cut by 3 bases, the J end by 1 base, with 12 bases between. Germline V gene lookup returns CDR1 DFQATT and CDR2 SNEGSKA (reference sequence). The CDR3 is 14 amino acids. The DNA of the CDR3 is TGCAGTGCTAGCCCTTCGGGGACCCAAGAGACCCAGTACTTC. As protein: CSASPSGTQETQYF.

This chain joins TRBV4-2 and TRBJ2-1; 9 bases line up with TRBD1. This CDR3 is 15 amino acids long. CDR1 and CDR2 (germline): LGHNA, YNFKEQ. Unmatched junction bases numbered 8, after V lost 4 bases and J lost 7 bases. The CDR3 protein is CASSRGQGDINEQFF. The CDR3 nucleotides are TGTGCCAGCAGCCGGGGACAGGGAGATATTAATGAGCAGTTCTTC.

This clonotype was recorded many times. The gene calls are TRBV28 and TRBJ2-1; D is unclear. This CDR3 comprises 11 residues. Trimming removed 5 bases at V and 3 bases at J, with 2 bases between. Looked up from germline, CDR1 is MDHEN and CDR2 is SYDVKM. CDR3 in amino acids: CASSVYNEQFF. Written as DNA, the CDR3 is TGTGCCAGCAGTGTCTACAATGAGCAGTTCTTC.

This chain links TRBV9 with TRBJ2-1; D is perhaps TRBD2 (5 bases). The germline V gene has CDR1 SGDLS and CDR2 YYNGEE. The CDR3 runs to 15 residues. V gave up 5 bases and J gave up 2 bases, with 14 bases separating them. The CDR3 coding sequence is TGTGCCAGCAGTGACGGACGGGAAACCTACAATGAGCAGTTCTTC. Amino acid sequence: CASSDGRETYNEQFF.

This clonotype was found a few times. The V gene is TRBV18, the J gene TRBJ2-4; D is unclear. The CDR3 extends over 14 amino acids. Trimming pared 0 bases from V and 7 bases from J, leaving 10 bases between. CDR1 is KGHSH, CDR2 LQKENI, per germline. CDR3 DNA sequence: TGTGCCAGCTCACCACCGGACCCCGGGAACATTCAGTACTTC. It yields the protein CASSPPDPGNIQYF.

This clonotype was picked up a small number of times. This sequence joins TRBV5-4 and TRBJ2-3; TRBD2 is a possible D gene (6 bases). Germline loops: CDR1 SGHNT, CDR2 YYREEE (reference sequence). Trimming removed 0 bases from V and 3 bases from J, with 11 bases in between. The CDR3 contains 15 residues. This chain's CDR3 is CASSLGPAGTDTQYF. CDR3 DNA sequence: TGTGCCAGCAGCTTGGGTCCGGCGGGGACAGATACGCAGTATTTT.

The chain has TRBV5-1 and TRBJ2-7; TRBD1 aligns across 9 bases. Germline V lookup: CDR1 SGHRS, CDR2 YFSETQ. CDR3 size: 14 residues. The V segment lost 0 bases and the J segment 7 bases; nucleotides outside the gene matches: 5. The CDR3 reads CASSLEQGAEEQYF. In DNA, the CDR3 is TGCGCCAGCAGCTTGGAACAGGGGGCGGAGGAGCAGTACTTC.

V is TRBV6-1 and J is TRBJ1-2; D might be TRBD1 (5 bases). CDR1 and CDR2 (germline): MNHNS, SASEGT. The CDR3 sequence is 16 residues long. The V gene lost 4 bases and the J gene lost 2 bases, with 17 bases spanning the gap. Here the CDR3 DNA reads TGTGCCAGCAGTGGGGACTCCAAGAGGCCAAACTATGGCTACACCTTC. Translating it yields CASSGDSKRPNYGYTF.

Note on this clonotype: A junction end diverges from the germline sequence, so it may reflect a read error. The V and J genes are TRBV7-6 and TRBJ2-7; D may be TRBD1 or TRBD2 (6 bases each). Germline loops: CDR1 SGHVS, CDR2 FNYEAQ. The length of the CDR3 is 14 residues. In nucleotides, the CDR3 is TGTGCCAGCACCGTGATGGGGGGCTCCGACGAGCAGTACTTC. Protein product: CASTVMGGSDEQYF. Full variable domain (outside the CDR3, taken from reference TRBV7-6 and TRBJ2-7): GAGVSQSPRYKVTKRGQDVALRCDPISGHVSLYWYRQALGQGPEFLTYFNYEAQQDKSGLPNDRFSAERPEGSISTLTIQRTEQRDSAMYRCASTVMGGSDEQYFGPGTRLTVT.

The genes are TRBV9 and TRBJ2-7, with 9 bases aligning to TRBD2. Germline V gene data show CDR1 as SGDLS and CDR2 as YYNGEE. This CDR3 is 15 amino acids long. The V and J ends lost 3 bases and 0 bases, in that order; junction bases with no gene match: 4. CDR3 coding DNA: TGTGCCAGCAGCGCGTATAGCGGGAGCTCCTACGAGCAGTACTTC. Translated: CASSAYSGSSYEQYF.

CDR3 residues: CSARDRTAGDYLPLHF. CDR3 DNA sequence: TGCAGTGCTAGAGATCGCACAGCGGGAGATTATTTACCCCTCCACTTT. The rearrangement uses TRBV20-1 and TRBJ1-6; D unclear. The CDR3 totals 16 residues. The germline V and J ends were trimmed by 0 bases and 12 bases, with 21 bases remaining between them. Germline lookup yields CDR1 DFQATT and CDR2 SNEGSKA (reference sequence).

With respect to this clonotype: The junction and the germline gene differ at one end; a read error may be behind it. V is TRBV20-1 and J is TRBJ2-1, with 7 bases that match TRBD2. The germline V gene has CDR1 DFQATT and CDR2 SNEGSKA (reference sequence). CDR3 length equals 16 residues. CDR3 sequence reads: CSTRDPLGGSYNEQFF. As DNA, the CDR3 is TGCAGTACTAGAGATCCCCTCGGCGGGAGCTACAATGAGCAGTTCTTC.